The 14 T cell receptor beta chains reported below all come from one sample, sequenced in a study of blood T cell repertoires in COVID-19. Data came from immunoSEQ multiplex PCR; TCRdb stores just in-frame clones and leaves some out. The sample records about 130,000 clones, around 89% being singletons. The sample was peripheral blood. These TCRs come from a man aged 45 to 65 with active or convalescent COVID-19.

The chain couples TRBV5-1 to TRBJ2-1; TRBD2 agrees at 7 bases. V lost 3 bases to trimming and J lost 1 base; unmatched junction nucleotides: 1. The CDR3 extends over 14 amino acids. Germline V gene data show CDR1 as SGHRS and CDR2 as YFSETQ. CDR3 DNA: TGCGCCAGCAGCTGGACTAGTTCCTACAATGAGCAGTTCTTC. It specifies CASSWTSSYNEQFF.

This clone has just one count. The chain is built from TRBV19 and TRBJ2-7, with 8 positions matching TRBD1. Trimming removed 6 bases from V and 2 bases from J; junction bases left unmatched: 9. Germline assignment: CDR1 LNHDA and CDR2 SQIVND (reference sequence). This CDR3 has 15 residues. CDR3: CASSLGTGPPYEQYF. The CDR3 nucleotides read TGTGCCAGTAGCCTGGGGACAGGACCCCCCTACGAGCAGTACTTC.

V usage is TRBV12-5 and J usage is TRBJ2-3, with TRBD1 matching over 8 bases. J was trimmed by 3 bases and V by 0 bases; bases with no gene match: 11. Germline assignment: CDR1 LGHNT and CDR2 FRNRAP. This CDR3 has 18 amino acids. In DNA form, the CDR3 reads TGTGCTAGTGGTTTGGTACCGGACGGGACAGGATTTACAGATACGCAGTATTTT. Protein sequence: CASGLVPDGTGFTDTQYF. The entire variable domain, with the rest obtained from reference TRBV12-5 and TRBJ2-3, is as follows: DARVTQTPRHKVTEMGQEVTMRCQPILGHNTVFWYRQTMMQGLELLAYFRNRAPLDDSGMPKDRFSAEMPDATLATLKIQPSEPRDSAVYFCASGLVPDGTGFTDTQYFGPGTRLTVL.

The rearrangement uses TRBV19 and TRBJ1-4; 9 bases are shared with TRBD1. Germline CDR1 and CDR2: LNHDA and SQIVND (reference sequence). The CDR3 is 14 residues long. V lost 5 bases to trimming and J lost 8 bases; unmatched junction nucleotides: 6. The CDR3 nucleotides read TGTGCCAGTAGTCTCCGGGACAGGGTCGAAAAACTGTTTTTT. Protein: CASSLRDRVEKLFF.

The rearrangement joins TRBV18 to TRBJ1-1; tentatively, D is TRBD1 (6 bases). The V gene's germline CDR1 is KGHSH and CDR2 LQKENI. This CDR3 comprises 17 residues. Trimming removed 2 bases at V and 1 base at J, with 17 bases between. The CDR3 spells CASSPLQGYSGNTEAFF. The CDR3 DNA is TGTGCCAGCTCACCATTACAGGGATATTCGGGGAACACTGAAGCTTTCTTT. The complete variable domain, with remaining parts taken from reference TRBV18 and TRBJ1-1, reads NAGVMQNPRHLVRRRGQEARLRCSPMKGHSHVYWYRQLPEEGLKFMVYLQKENIIDESGMPKERFSAEFPKEGPSILRIQQVVRGDSAAYFCASSPLQGYSGNTEAFFGQGTRLTVV.

Here the CDR3 DNA reads TGCGCCAGCAGCCGGGAGTACCTTAGCAATCAGCCCCAGCATTTT. This codes for CASSREYLSNQPQHF. The gene calls are TRBV4-3 and TRBJ1-5; D not certain. Germline V lookup: CDR1 LGHNA, CDR2 YSLEER. The CDR3 is made up of 15 amino acids. With 4 bases removed from V and 0 bases from J, the gap between germline ends came to 10 bases.

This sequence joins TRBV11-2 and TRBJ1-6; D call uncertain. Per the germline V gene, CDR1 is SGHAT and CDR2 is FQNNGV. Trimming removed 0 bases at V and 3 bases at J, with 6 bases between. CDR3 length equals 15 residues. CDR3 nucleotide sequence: TGTGCCAGCAGCTTAGAGGGCAACTATAATTCACCCCTCCACTTT. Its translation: CASSLEGNYNSPLHF. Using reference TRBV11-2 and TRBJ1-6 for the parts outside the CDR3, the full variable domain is EAGVAQSPRYKIIEKRQSVAFWCNPISGHATLYWYQQILGQGPKLLIQFQNNGVVDDSQLPKDRFSAERLKGVDSTLKIQPAKLEDSAVYLCASSLEGNYNSPLHFGNGTRLTVT.

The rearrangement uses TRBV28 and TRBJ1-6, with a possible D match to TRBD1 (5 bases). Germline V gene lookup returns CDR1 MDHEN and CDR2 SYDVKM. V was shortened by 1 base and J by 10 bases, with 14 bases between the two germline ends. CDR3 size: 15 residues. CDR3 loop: CASSLSGQGFSPLHF. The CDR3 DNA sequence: TGTGCCAGCAGTTTATCTGGACAAGGTTTCTCACCCCTCCACTTT.

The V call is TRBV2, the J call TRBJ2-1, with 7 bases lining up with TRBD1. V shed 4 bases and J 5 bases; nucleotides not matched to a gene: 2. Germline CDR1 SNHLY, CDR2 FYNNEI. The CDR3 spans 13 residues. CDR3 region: CASSGQGHNEQFF. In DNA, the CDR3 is TGTGCCAGCAGTGGACAGGGCCACAATGAGCAGTTCTTC.

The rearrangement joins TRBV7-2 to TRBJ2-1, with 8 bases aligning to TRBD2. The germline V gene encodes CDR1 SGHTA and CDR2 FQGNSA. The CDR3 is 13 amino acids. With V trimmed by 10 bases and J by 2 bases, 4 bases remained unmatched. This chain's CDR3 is CAIGAGAYNEQFF. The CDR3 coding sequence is TGTGCCATCGGAGCGGGGGCCTACAATGAGCAGTTCTTC.

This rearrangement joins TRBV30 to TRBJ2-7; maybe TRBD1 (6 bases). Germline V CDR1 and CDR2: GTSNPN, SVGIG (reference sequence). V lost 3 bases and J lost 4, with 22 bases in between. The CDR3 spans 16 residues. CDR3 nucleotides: TGTGCCTGGAGAGACCCCGAAATTACAGGGAATTACGAGCAGTACTTC. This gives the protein CAWRDPEITGNYEQYF.

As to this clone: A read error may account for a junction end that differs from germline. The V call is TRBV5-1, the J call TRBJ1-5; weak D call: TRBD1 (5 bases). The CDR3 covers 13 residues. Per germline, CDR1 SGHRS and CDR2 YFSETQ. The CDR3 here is CARSLGGGQPQHF. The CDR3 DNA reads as TGCGCCCGCAGCTTGGGGGGGGGTCAGCCCCAGCATTTT. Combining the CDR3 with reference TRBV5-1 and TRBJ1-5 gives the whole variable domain KAGVTQTPRYLIKTRGQQVTLSCSPISGHRSVSWYQQTPGQGLQFLFEYFSETQRNKGNFPGRFSGRQFSNSRSEMNVSTLELGDSALYLCARSLGGGQPQHFGDGTRLSIL.

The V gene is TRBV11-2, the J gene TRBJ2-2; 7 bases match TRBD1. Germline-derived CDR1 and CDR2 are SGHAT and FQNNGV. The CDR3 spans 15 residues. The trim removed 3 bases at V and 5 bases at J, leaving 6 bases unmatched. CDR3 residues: CASSFRGGATGELFF. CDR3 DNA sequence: TGTGCCAGCAGCTTTCGAGGGGGCGCGACCGGGGAGCTGTTTTTT.

The CDR3 DNA sequence: TGTGCCAGCAGCACAGGTCTGAGCGGGGGCGCCTACGAGCAGTACTTC. Its translation: CASSTGLSGGAYEQYF. The rearrangement uses TRBV5-6 and TRBJ2-7; 8 nucleotides match TRBD2. The CDR3 sequence is 16 residues long. Per germline, CDR1 SGHDT and CDR2 YYEEEE. The J segment lost 2 bases and the V segment lost 4 bases, leaving 11 bases of the junction unmatched.